The next 31 T cell receptor beta chains were all read from a single sample in a study of blood T cells in healthy people across ages (dated by TCRdb to the mid-2010s). The method behind the library was 5' RACE. A second about 7 to 12 cycle PCR used a sample-barcoded 5' primer and a J-beta primer mix. TCRdb reworked the public reads: Q25 trimming with fastp, MiXCR clone assembly, productive beta chains retained. Each entry merges the rows of one CDR3 protein and shows their most common DNA and genes. Counted in this sample were around 1,900,000 distinct CDR3 sequences; 39% of them appeared once. The ten most abundant clones make up 20% to 25% of the sample. The sequencing input was blood. The origin of the receptors is a human donor in good health.

The genes are TRBV20-1 and TRBJ2-1; TRBD2 matches 8 bases. Germline V gene sequence: CDR1 DFQATT, CDR2 SNEGSKA (reference sequence). The CDR3 runs to 16 residues. V trimming: 5 bases; J trimming: 8 bases; junction bases outside the gene matches: 17. This CDR3 reads CSAGGGSGGLHDEQFF. DNA of the CDR3: TGCAGTGCTGGCGGAGGAAGCGGGGGACTCCACGATGAGCAGTTCTTC.

V is TRBV6-1 and J is TRBJ2-5; no clear D. CDR3 size: 16 residues. CDR1 is MNHNS, CDR2 SASEGT, per germline. With 0 bases removed from V and 2 bases from J, the gap between germline ends came to 13 bases. The chain's CDR3 is CASSEAFYGAQETQYF. Written as DNA, the CDR3 is TGTGCCAGCAGTGAAGCGTTTTACGGCGCTCAAGAGACCCAGTACTTC.

The chain couples TRBV9 to TRBJ2-3; the D gene is possibly TRBD1 (5 bases). This CDR3 has 15 amino acids. Trimming removed 3 bases at V and 2 bases at J, with 13 bases between. CDR1 and CDR2 (germline): SGDLS, YYNGEE. The chain's CDR3 is CASSGGPSFTDTQYF. Here the CDR3 DNA reads TGTGCCAGCAGCGGGGGCCCTTCTTTCACAGATACGCAGTATTTT.

This clonotype was recorded many times. This chain connects TRBV7-2 to TRBJ1-2, with 7 bases identical to TRBD1. Germline CDR1 reads SGHTA; CDR2 reads FQGNSA. V trimming: 1 base; J trimming: 7 bases; junction bases outside the gene matches: 3. This CDR3 comprises 13 residues. CDR3 in amino acids: CASSLGGGFGYTF. The CDR3 DNA is TGTGCCAGCAGCTTAGGAGGGGGCTTTGGCTACACCTTC. Complete variable domain (other parts from reference TRBV7-2 and TRBJ1-2): GAGVSQSPSNKVTEKGKDVELRCDPISGHTALYWYRQSLGQGLEFLIYFQGNSAPDKSGLPSDRFSAERTGGSVSTLTIQRTQQEDSAVYLCASSLGGGFGYTFGSGTRLTVV.

Only a few counts were recorded for this clonotype. The rearrangement joins TRBV11-1 to TRBJ2-1; D not resolved. The V end lost 0 bases, the J end lost 5 bases, and 14 bases lay between the germline ends. Germline lookup yields CDR1 SGHAT and CDR2 FQDESV (reference sequence). This CDR3 region has 16 residues. Here the CDR3 DNA reads TGTGCCAGCAGCTTAGCTGGGTGGCTATCAGACAATGAGCAGTTCTTC. This translates into CASSLAGWLSDNEQFF.

This clonotype was detected a few times. The chain carries TRBV29-1 and TRBJ1-1; D call uncertain. The germline V gene encodes CDR1 SQVTM and CDR2 ANQGSEA. Trimming stripped 3 bases from V and 1 base from J, with 12 bases between. This CDR3 spans 14 amino acids. The CDR3 sequence is CSVDWAFPNTEAFF. The CDR3 bases are TGCAGCGTTGACTGGGCATTTCCGAACACTGAAGCTTTCTTT. The whole variable domain, remainder taken from reference TRBV29-1 and TRBJ1-1, is SAVISQKPSRDICQRGTSLTIQCQVDSQVTMMFWYRQQPGQSLTLIATANQGSEATYESGFVIDKFPISRPNLTFSTLTVSNMSPEDSSIYLCSVDWAFPNTEAFFGQGTRLTVV.

The V gene is TRBV7-2, the J gene TRBJ2-3, with D unresolved. V lost 6 bases, J lost 2 bases, and 12 bases lay in between. Germline values: CDR1 SGHTA, CDR2 FQGNSA. CDR3 length: 14 residues. The CDR3 loop reads CASRVWSYTDTQYF. CDR3 DNA: TGTGCCAGCAGAGTTTGGTCATACACAGATACGCAGTATTTT.

The V call is TRBV30, the J call TRBJ1-1; D might be TRBD1 (6 bases). The CDR3 extends over 14 amino acids. Germline loops: CDR1 GTSNPN, CDR2 SVGIG (reference sequence). Trimming took off 5 bases at V and 4 bases at J, with 17 bases between the two ends. The DNA for the CDR3 is TGTGCCTGGGAGATCGGGGGCGGCGTCACTGAAGCTTTCTTT. Its protein is CAWEIGGGVTEAFF.

The rearrangement links TRBV15 to TRBJ2-1, with unresolved D. Germline values: CDR1 LNHNV, CDR2 YYDKDF (reference sequence). There are 17 residues in the CDR3. Trimming took off 0 bases at V and 4 bases at J, with 16 bases between the two ends. For the CDR3, the DNA is TGTGCCACCAGCAGAGACTCTCCTTCTTTTTATTACAATGAGCAGTTCTTC. Amino acids: CATSRDSPSFYYNEQFF. Filled out from reference TRBV15 and TRBJ2-1, the complete variable domain reads DAMVIQNPRYQVTQFGKPVTLSCSQTLNHNVMYWYQQKSSQAPKLLFHYYDKDFNNEADTPDNFQSRRPNTSFCFLDIRSPGLGDTAMYLCATSRDSPSFYYNEQFFGPGTRLTVL.

This clonotype was recorded a few times. The chain has TRBV5-6 and TRBJ2-5; D is ambiguous. The germline CDR1 and CDR2 sequences are SGHDT and YYEEEE. This CDR3 contains 11 residues. V was clipped by 0 bases and J by 6 bases, with 3 bases between them. The chain's CDR3 is CASSLAQTQYF. The CDR3 region has the DNA TGTGCCAGCAGCTTGGCGCAGACCCAGTACTTC.

The chain has TRBV6-6 and TRBJ2-3; 9 positions agree with TRBD2. The germline CDR1 and CDR2 sequences are MNHNY and SVGAGI (reference sequence). V lost 0 bases and J lost 4; bases outside the gene matches: 5. This CDR3 has 16 amino acids. The CDR3 DNA reads as TGTGCCAGCAGTTACTCGGCGGGGGGGCCCCCAGATACGCAGTATTTT. Amino acid sequence: CASSYSAGGPPDTQYF.

The chain couples TRBV7-2 to TRBJ2-3, with a tentative D call TRBD2 (5 bases). Germline-derived CDR1 and CDR2 are SGHTA and FQGNSA. Trimming took 4 bases from V and 4 from J, leaving 12 bases between them. This CDR3 contains 14 residues. The CDR3 nucleotides are TGTGCCAGCAGCTACGGACTCCCCCCAGATACGCAGTATTTT. This gives the protein CASSYGLPPDTQYF.

In nucleotides, the CDR3 is TGTGCCAGCAGTGTAGAAATGTGGCCATCTATTGGGACAAAAATTAGGGAGCAGTACTTC. Its protein product is CASSVEMWPSIGTKIREQYF. The rearrangement joins TRBV25-1 to TRBJ2-7; maybe TRBD1 (6 bases). Germline CDR1 reads MGHDK; CDR2 reads SYGVNS. With 4 bases removed from V and 7 bases from J, the gap between germline ends came to 35 bases. This CDR3 has 20 amino acids.

CDR3: CASSLNGYSNEQYF. CDR3 sequence (DNA): TGTGCCAGCAGCTTGAATGGGTATTCCAACGAGCAGTACTTC. The V gene is TRBV5-5, the J gene TRBJ2-7; D uncertain. The CDR3 sequence is 14 residues long. Germline CDR1 reads SGHKS; CDR2 reads YYEKEE (reference sequence). Trimming shortened V by 1 base and J by 5 bases, and 13 bases separated the two germline ends.

This clonotype was seen only a few times. The chain uses TRBV15 and TRBJ2-7, with TRBD1 matching over 7 bases. The V gene's germline CDR1 is LNHNV and CDR2 YYDKDF (reference sequence). The J segment lost 1 base and the V segment lost 1 base, leaving 4 bases of the junction unmatched. The length of the CDR3 is 15 residues. The CDR3 protein is CATSRGQGESYEQYF. CDR3 nucleotide sequence: TGTGCCACCAGCAGAGGACAGGGAGAGTCCTACGAGCAGTACTTC.

This clonotype was recorded at least ten times. This chain uses TRBV20-1 with TRBJ2-7; a possible D gene is TRBD1 (6 bases). Germline lookup yields CDR1 DFQATT and CDR2 SNEGSKA (reference sequence). V lost 4 bases, J lost 1 base, and 11 bases lay in between. The CDR3 runs 13 residues. CDR3 protein: CSAIPGQSYEQYF. In nucleotides, the CDR3 is TGCAGTGCTATACCGGGACAATCCTACGAGCAGTACTTC.

The V gene is TRBV29-1, the J gene TRBJ1-2; D possibly corresponds to TRBD1 (5 bases). The CDR3 has 15 amino acids. Trimming cost V 1 base and J 6 bases, with 18 bases left between them. Germline values: CDR1 SQVTM, CDR2 ANQGSEA. The CDR3 nucleotides are TGCAGCGTTGAAGGGCAGGGTGCGGCGGGGAATGGCTACACCTTC. This encodes CSVEGQGAAGNGYTF.

For this clonotype: The limits of the CDR3 on the DNA are not certain, so only TCRdb's listed CDR3 is given. V is TRBV19 and J is TRBJ1-1; the table's D call, TRBD1, has no DNA check behind it. Counting both end residues, the CDR3 totals 14 amino acids. Germline V gene sequence: CDR1 LNHDA, CDR2 SQIVND (reference sequence). CDR3 residues: CASTSGQGNTEAFF.

On this clonotype: Compared with germline, one end of the junction differs, possibly owing to a read error. The chain couples TRBV12-3 or TRBV12-4 to TRBJ2-4; D is ambiguous. The CDR3 is 11 residues long. CDR3 sequence (DNA): TGTGCCAGCAGGTTAGGGAACATTCAGTACTTC. This gives the protein CASRLGNIQYF.

This clonotype was detected a few times. The chain combines TRBV10-3 with TRBJ1-1; D is undetermined. Trimming took 0 bases from V and 3 from J, leaving 11 bases between them. The CDR3 consists of 15 residues. Looked up from germline, CDR1 is ENHRY and CDR2 is SYGVKD. The CDR3 region is CAISESTPRDTEAFF. Here the CDR3 DNA reads TGTGCCATCAGTGAGTCGACCCCCAGAGACACTGAAGCTTTCTTT.

The V and J genes are TRBV7-9 and TRBJ1-5; TRBD1 matches at 9 bases. CDR1 is SEHNR, CDR2 FQNEAQ, per germline (reference sequence). V shed 5 bases and J 6 bases; nucleotides not matched to a gene: 11. The CDR3 totals 16 residues. The CDR3 DNA reads as TGTGCCAGCAGCATAACAGGGGGCAATAACGGTCAGCCCCAGCATTTT. This encodes CASSITGGNNGQPQHF.

This clonotype has only a few counts. The chain has TRBV6-2 or TRBV6-3 and TRBJ2-3; the match to TRBD1 covers 8 bases. CDR1 is MNHEY, CDR2 SVGEGT, per germline. The CDR3 is made up of 14 amino acids. V shed 5 bases and J 6 bases; nucleotides not matched to a gene: 7. CDR3: CASSVTGEGDTQYF. The CDR3 region has the DNA TGTGCCAGCAGTGTGACAGGGGAAGGTGATACGCAGTATTTT.

This rearrangement joins TRBV4-1 to TRBJ1-4, with D uncertain. The CDR3 is 15 residues long. V dropped 3 bases and J dropped 4 bases, with 12 bases sitting between them. The germline V gene encodes CDR1 MGHRA and CDR2 YSYEKL. The DNA for the CDR3 is TGCGCCAGCAGCCAGAAACATCCTGATAATGAAAAACTGTTTTTT. This translates into CASSQKHPDNEKLFF.

The gene calls are TRBV7-3 and TRBJ1-6; no definite D call. Trimming took off 5 bases at V and 8 bases at J, with 10 bases between the two ends. Germline assignment: CDR1 SGHTA and CDR2 FQGTGA. This CDR3 is 13 amino acids long. The CDR3 here is CASSNRADSPLHF. The CDR3 DNA reads as TGTGCCAGCAGCAACCGGGCAGATTCACCCCTCCACTTT.

This chain links TRBV28 with TRBJ2-7; a weak D match, TRBD2 (5 bases). Trimming cost V 6 bases and J 2 bases, with 14 bases left between them. CDR3 length equals 14 residues. In germline, CDR1 is MDHEN, CDR2 SYDVKM. CDR3 nucleotides: TGTGCCAGCAGGTTGGAGGTAGGAGCCTACGAGCAGTACTTC. The encoded protein is CASRLEVGAYEQYF.

This chain joins TRBV3-1 and TRBJ2-6; D is undetermined. V lost 2 bases and J lost 0, with 8 bases in between. Germline V lookup: CDR1 LGHDT, CDR2 YNNKEL (reference sequence). This CDR3 is built from 16 residues. The CDR3, as DNA: TGTGCCAGCAGCCAACTCTCGCTCTCTGGGGCCAACGTCCTGACTTTC. It translates to CASSQLSLSGANVLTF.

The chain recombines TRBV29-1 with TRBJ2-7; unclear D gene. This CDR3 is 13 amino acids long. Trimming left V 4 bases short and J 2 bases short, with 12 bases between. Germline CDR1 SQVTM, CDR2 ANQGSEA. The CDR3 sequence: CSVVNPNPYEQYF. The DNA for the CDR3 is TGCAGCGTTGTGAATCCCAACCCCTACGAGCAGTACTTC.

The chain employs TRBV28 and TRBJ1-5, with D unclear. The CDR3 is 14 amino acids. Trimming stripped 2 bases from V and 7 bases from J, with 12 bases between. Germline CDR1 and CDR2: MDHEN and SYDVKM. CDR3 loop: CASSLGQFGQPQHF. Here the CDR3 DNA reads TGTGCCAGCAGTTTAGGCCAATTTGGGCAGCCCCAGCATTTT.

The genes are TRBV7-2 and TRBJ2-7, with D tentatively TRBD1 (5 bases). Trimming took 5 bases from V and 6 from J, leaving 14 bases between them. Germline V gene lookup returns CDR1 SGHTA and CDR2 FQGNSA. The CDR3 has 13 residues. The CDR3 protein is CASSPDSQGEQYF. The CDR3 bases are TGTGCCAGCAGCCCCGACAGTCAGGGCGAGCAGTACTTC.

This clonotype appeared a few times. The chain employs TRBV4-3 and TRBJ2-7; TRBD2 aligns across 12 bases. Germline CDR1 reads LGHNA; CDR2 reads YSLEER. CDR3 length equals 18 residues. V was pared by 4 bases and J by 0 bases, with 10 bases of the junction left unmatched. The CDR3 sequence is CASSPRASGGEISYEQYF. The CDR3 DNA is TGCGCCAGCAGCCCCCGGGCTAGCGGGGGGGAAATCTCCTACGAGCAGTACTTC.

CDR3 in DNA: TGTGCCAGCGAGGGCAGCGGCCTCGGAAACTATGGCTACACCTTC. Translation gives CASEGSGLGNYGYTF. The chain links TRBV28 to TRBJ1-2; unclear D gene. CDR1 is MDHEN and CDR2 is SYDVKM in the germline V gene. This CDR3 has 15 amino acids. V was cut by 8 bases and J by 2 bases, with 18 bases left in between.